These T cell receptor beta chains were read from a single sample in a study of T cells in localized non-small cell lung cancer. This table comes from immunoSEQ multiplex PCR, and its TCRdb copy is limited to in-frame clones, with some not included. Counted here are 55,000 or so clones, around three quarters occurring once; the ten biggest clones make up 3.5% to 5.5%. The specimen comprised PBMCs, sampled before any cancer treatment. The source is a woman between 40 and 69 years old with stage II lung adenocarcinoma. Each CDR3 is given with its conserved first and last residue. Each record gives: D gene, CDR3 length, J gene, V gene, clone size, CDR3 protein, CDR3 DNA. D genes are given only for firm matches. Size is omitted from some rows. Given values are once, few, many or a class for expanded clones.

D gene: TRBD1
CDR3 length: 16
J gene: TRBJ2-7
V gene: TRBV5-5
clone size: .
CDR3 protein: CASQPTGVGPPYEQYF
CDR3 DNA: TGTGCCAGCCAACCGACAGGGGTCGGACCCCCCTACGAGCAGTACTTC

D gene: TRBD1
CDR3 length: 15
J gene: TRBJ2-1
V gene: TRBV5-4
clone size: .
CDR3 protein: CASSTGQGFTNEQFF
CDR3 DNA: TGTGCCAGCAGCACGGGACAGGGGTTCACTAATGAGCAGTTCTTC

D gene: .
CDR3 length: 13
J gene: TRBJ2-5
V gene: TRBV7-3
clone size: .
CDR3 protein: CASSLLAQETQYF
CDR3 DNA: TGTGCCAGCAGCTTGCTAGCGCAAGAGACCCAGTACTTC

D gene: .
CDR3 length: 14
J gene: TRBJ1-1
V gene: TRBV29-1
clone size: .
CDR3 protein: CSVGGLRGSTEAFF
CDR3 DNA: TGCAGCGTTGGAGGGTTGAGGGGCTCCACTGAAGCTTTCTTT

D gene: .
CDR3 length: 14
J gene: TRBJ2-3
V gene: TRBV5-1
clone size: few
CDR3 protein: CASSPGWGADTQYF
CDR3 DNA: TGCGCCAGCAGCCCCGGATGGGGGGCAGATACGCAGTATTTT

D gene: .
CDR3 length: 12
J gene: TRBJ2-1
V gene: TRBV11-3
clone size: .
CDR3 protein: CASSSVGDEQFF
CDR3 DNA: TGTGCCAGCAGCTCTGTGGGCGATGAGCAGTTCTTC

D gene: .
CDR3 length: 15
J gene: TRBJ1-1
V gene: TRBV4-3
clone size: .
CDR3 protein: CASSRSQGRDTEAFF
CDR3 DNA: TGCGCCAGCAGTCGAAGTCAGGGAAGGGACACTGAAGCTTTCTTT

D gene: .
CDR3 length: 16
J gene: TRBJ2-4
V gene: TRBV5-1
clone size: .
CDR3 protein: CASSLEGLTAKNIQYF
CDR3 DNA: TGCGCCAGCAGCTTAGAGGGTCTAACAGCCAAAAACATTCAGTACTTC

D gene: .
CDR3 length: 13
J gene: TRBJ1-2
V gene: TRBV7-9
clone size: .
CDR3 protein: CASSGRVSGGYTF
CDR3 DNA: TGTGCCAGCAGCGGCCGGGTTTCGGGGGGCTACACCTTC

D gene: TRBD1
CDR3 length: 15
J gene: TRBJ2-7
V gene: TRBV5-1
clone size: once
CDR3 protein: CASSLIGQGVVEQYF
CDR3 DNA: TGCGCCAGCAGCTTGATCGGCCAGGGGGTAGTAGAGCAGTACTTC

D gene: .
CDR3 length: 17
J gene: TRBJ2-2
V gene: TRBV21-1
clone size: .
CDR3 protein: CASSKGWRGRNTGELFF
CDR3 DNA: TGTGCCAGCAGCAAAGGGTGGCGGGGGAGGAACACCGGGGAGCTGTTTTTT

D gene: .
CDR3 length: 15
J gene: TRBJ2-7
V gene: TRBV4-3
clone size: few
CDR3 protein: CASSQVVTSGYEQYF
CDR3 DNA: TGCGCCAGCAGCCAAGTCGTGACCTCGGGCTACGAGCAGTACTTC

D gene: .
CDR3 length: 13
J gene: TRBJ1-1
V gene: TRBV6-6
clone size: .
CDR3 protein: CASSLRGLTEAFF
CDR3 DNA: TGTGCCAGCAGTTTGAGGGGGTTGACTGAAGCTTTCTTT

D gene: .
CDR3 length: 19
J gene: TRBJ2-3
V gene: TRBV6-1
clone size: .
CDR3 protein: CASSESLVGRGSGTDTQYF
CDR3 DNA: TGTGCCAGCAGTGAATCCCTTGTGGGGAGAGGGTCAGGCACAGATACGCAGTATTTT

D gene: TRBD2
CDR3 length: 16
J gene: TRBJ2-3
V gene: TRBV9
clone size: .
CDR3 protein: CASSVDVPAGSDTQYF
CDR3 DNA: TGTGCCAGCAGCGTAGACGTTCCAGCGGGGTCAGATACGCAGTATTTT

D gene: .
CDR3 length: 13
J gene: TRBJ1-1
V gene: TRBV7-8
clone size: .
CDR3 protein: CASSPQLGTEAFF
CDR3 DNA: TGTGCCAGCAGCCCTCAGCTGGGGACTGAAGCTTTCTTT

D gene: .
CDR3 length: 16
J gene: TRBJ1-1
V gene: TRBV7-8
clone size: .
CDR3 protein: CASSLVGVGTNTEAFF
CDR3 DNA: TGTGCCAGCAGCTTAGTCGGGGTGGGGACGAACACTGAAGCTTTCTTT

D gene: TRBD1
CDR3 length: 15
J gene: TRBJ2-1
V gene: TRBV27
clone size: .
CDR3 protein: CASSLTRGQYNEQFF
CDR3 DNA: TGTGCCAGCAGTTTAACCCGGGGACAGTACAATGAGCAGTTCTTC

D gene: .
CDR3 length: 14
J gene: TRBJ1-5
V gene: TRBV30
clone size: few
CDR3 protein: CAWSGDTTNQPQHF
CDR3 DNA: TGTGCCTGGAGTGGAGACACCACAAATCAGCCCCAGCATTTT

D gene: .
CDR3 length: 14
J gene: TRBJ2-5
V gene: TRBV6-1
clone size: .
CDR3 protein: CASSEGGSRETQYF
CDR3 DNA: TGTGCCAGCAGTGAAGGGGGTAGCCGGGAGACCCAGTACTTC

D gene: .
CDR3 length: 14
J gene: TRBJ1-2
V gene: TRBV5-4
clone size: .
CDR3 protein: CASSLEGRSLGYTF
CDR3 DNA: TGTGCCAGCAGCTTGGAGGGACGGTCACTCGGCTACACCTTC

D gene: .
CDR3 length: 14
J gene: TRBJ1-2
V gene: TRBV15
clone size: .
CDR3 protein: CATSRVPMNYGYTF
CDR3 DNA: TGTGCCACCAGCAGAGTCCCGATGAACTATGGCTACACCTTC

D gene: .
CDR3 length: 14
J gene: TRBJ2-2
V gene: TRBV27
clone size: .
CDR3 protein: CASSLSENTGELFF
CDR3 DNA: TGTGCCAGCAGTTTATCCGAGAACACCGGGGAGCTGTTTTTT

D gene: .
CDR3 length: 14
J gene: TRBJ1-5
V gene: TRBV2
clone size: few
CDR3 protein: CASQEMYSNQPQHF
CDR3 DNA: TGTGCCAGCCAAGAGATGTATAGCAATCAGCCCCAGCATTTT

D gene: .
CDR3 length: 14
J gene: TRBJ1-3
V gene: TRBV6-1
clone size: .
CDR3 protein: CASSTGSSGNTIYF
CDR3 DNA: TGTGCCAGCAGTACGGGGTCCTCTGGAAACACCATATATTTT

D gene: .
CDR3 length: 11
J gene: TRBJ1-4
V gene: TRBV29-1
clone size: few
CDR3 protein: CSVESGEKLFF
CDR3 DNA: TGCAGCGTTGAATCGGGGGAAAAACTGTTTTTT

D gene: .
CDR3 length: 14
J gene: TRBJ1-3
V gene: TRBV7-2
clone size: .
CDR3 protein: CASSLAHSRNTIYF
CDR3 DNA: TGTGCCAGCAGCTTAGCCCACAGTAGAAACACCATATATTTT

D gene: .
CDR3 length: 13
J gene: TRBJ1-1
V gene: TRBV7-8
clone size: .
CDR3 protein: CASSLREQGEAFF
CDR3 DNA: TGTGCCAGCAGCTTAAGGGAGCAGGGTGAAGCTTTCTTT

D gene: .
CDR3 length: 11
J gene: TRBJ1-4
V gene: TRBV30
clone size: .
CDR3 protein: CALGLDEKLFF
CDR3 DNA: TGTGCCTTGGGGCTAGATGAAAAACTGTTTTTT

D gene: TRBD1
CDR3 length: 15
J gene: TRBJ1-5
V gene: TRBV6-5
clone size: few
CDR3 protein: CASSGTGFSNQPQHF
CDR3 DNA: TGTGCCAGCAGCGGGACAGGGTTCAGCAATCAGCCCCAGCATTTT

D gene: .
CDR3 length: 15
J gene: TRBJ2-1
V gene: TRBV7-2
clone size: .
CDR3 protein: CASSLGAGLYNEQFF
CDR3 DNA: TGTGCCAGCAGCTTGGGGGCAGGCTTATACAATGAGCAGTTCTTC

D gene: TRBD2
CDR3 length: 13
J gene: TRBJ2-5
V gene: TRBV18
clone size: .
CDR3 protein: CASSPRGGETQYF
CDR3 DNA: TGTGCCAGCTCACCACGGGGAGGGGAGACCCAGTACTTC

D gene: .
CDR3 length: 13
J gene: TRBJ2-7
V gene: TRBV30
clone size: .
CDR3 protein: CAWKGTGNYEQYF
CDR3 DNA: TGTGCCTGGAAGGGCACAGGGAACTACGAGCAGTACTTC

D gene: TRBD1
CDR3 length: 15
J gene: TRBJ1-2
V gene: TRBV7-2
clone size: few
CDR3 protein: CASSLATRQGNGYTF
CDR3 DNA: TGTGCCAGCAGCTTAGCGACCCGACAGGGTAACGGCTACACCTTC

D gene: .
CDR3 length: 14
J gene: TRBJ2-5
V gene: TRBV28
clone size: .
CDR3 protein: CASSAYRVGETQYF
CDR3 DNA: TGTGCCAGCAGTGCCTACAGGGTCGGGGAGACCCAGTACTTC

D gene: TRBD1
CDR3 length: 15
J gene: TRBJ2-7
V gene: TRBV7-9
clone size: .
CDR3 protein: CASSRGTGGAYEQYF
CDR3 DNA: TGTGCCAGCAGCCGGGGGACAGGGGGCGCCTACGAGCAGTACTTC

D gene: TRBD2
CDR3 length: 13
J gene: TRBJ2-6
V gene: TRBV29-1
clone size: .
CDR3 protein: CSAGGSGANVLTF
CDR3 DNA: TGCAGCGCGGGAGGCTCTGGGGCCAACGTCCTGACTTTC

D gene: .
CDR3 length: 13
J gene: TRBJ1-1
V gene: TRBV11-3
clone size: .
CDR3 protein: CASSLGKNTEAFF
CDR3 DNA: TGTGCCAGCAGCTTAGGGAAAAACACTGAAGCTTTCTTT

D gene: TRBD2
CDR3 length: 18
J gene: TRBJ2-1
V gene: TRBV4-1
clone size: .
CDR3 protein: CASSQNLAGGRSYNEQFF
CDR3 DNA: TGCGCCAGCAGCCAAAACCTAGCGGGGGGACGATCCTACAATGAGCAGTTCTTC

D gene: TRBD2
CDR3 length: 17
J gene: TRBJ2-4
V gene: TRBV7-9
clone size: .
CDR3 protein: CASSLALAGGPGNIQYF
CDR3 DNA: TGTGCCAGCAGCCTCGCACTAGCGGGGGGCCCGGGAAACATTCAGTACTTC

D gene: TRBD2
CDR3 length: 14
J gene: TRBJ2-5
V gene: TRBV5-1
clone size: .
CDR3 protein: CASSLQRGGETQYF
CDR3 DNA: TGCGCCAGCAGCTTGCAACGGGGGGGAGAGACCCAGTACTTC